The 26 T cell receptor beta chains reported below all come from one sample, sequenced in a study of T cell responses to AZD1222 COVID-19 vaccine. The assay was immunoSEQ multiplex PCR, and TCRdb's table has in-frame clones only and misses some. This table has 110,000 or so clones, approximately 85% appearing once. This material consisted of peripheral blood, taken on day 0 of AZD1222 vaccination. The source is an adult in good health.

V usage is TRBV28 and J usage is TRBJ2-6; possibly TRBD1 for D (5 bases). CDR1 and CDR2 (germline): MDHEN, SYDVKM. Trimming removed 4 bases from V and 6 bases from J, with 10 bases in between. CDR3 size: 14 residues. DNA for the CDR3: TGTGCCAGCAGTTCCAGGGCTTCGGCCAACGTCCTGACTTTC. It codes for CASSSRASANVLTF.

The V call is TRBV5-1, the J call TRBJ2-7, with 11 positions matching TRBD1. Per the germline V gene, CDR1 is SGHRS and CDR2 is YFSETQ. The CDR3 extends over 17 amino acids. Germline trimming cut 4 bases from V and 0 bases from J; bases unmatched to any gene: 9. The CDR3 coding sequence is TGCGCCAGCAGCCCTGGTGGGACAGGGGGAAGCTCCTACGAGCAGTACTTC. It specifies CASSPGGTGGSSYEQYF.

V gene TRBV6-2 or TRBV6-3 combines with J gene TRBJ2-7; TRBD2 aligns across 7 bases. This CDR3 spans 15 amino acids. CDR1 and CDR2 (germline): MNHEY, SVGEGT. The V and J ends lost 4 bases and 3 bases, in that order; junction bases with no gene match: 9. The chain's CDR3 is CASSSVGGRSYEQYF. In DNA, the CDR3 is TGTGCCAGCAGTTCCGTTGGCGGGAGAAGCTACGAGCAGTACTTC.

The chain couples TRBV7-2 to TRBJ1-2; possible D gene TRBD1, 5 bases. Germline V lookup: CDR1 SGHTA, CDR2 FQGNSA. The CDR3 runs to 12 residues. The V end was cut by 4 bases, the J end by 14 bases, with 17 bases between. This CDR3 is CASSSPLLRQTF. The CDR3 coding sequence is TGTGCCAGCAGCTCCCCCCTACTTAGACAGACCTTC.

The chain recombines TRBV9 with TRBJ1-2, with D possibly being TRBD1 (6 bases). The germline V gene has CDR1 SGDLS and CDR2 YYNGEE. The CDR3 has 13 amino acids. V dropped 0 bases and J dropped 8 bases, with 11 bases sitting between them. The CDR3 DNA follows: TGTGCCAGCAGCGTAGTTGCAGGGGCCGGCTACACCTTC. This sequence encodes CASSVVAGAGYTF.

The chain combines TRBV7-7 with TRBJ1-2; TRBD1 aligns across 8 bases. The CDR3 is 13 amino acids. Per the germline V gene, CDR1 is SSHAT and CDR2 is FNYEAQ (reference sequence). The V and J ends lost 1 base and 5 bases, in that order; junction bases with no gene match: 0. CDR3 region: CASSLDRGYGYTF. CDR3 sequence (DNA): TGTGCCAGCAGCTTAGACAGGGGGTATGGCTACACCTTC.

The rearrangement links TRBV13 to TRBJ2-3; 11 nucleotides align to TRBD2. The CDR3 covers 17 residues. CDR1 PRHDT and CDR2 FYEKMQ come from the germline V gene (reference sequence). Germline trimming cut 3 bases from V and 5 bases from J; bases unmatched to any gene: 10. CDR3 loop: CASSFPTSGGGGDTQYF. Here the CDR3 DNA reads TGTGCCAGCAGCTTTCCTACTAGCGGGGGCGGGGGAGATACGCAGTATTTT.

The V and J genes are TRBV6-5 and TRBJ2-3; D unresolved. CDR3 length: 16 amino acids. The ends were cut back, 2 bases at V and 2 bases at J, with 14 bases in the middle. CDR1 and CDR2 (germline): MNHEY, SVGAGI. DNA of the CDR3: TGTGCCAGCAGTTACGAAAACCCAGGAAACACAGATACGCAGTATTTT. Its protein product is CASSYENPGNTDTQYF.

About this clone itself: This sample includes further DNA sequences coding for the same CDR3. This chain uses TRBV12-3 or TRBV12-4 with TRBJ1-1; 7 nucleotides line up with TRBD1. The J segment lost 5 bases and the V segment lost 5 bases, leaving 5 bases of the junction unmatched. The CDR3 runs 13 residues. This chain's CDR3 is CASSPRQGTEAFF. CDR3 DNA: TGTGCCAGCAGTCCCCGACAGGGTACTGAAGCTTTCTTT.

The V call is TRBV2, the J call TRBJ1-2, with 9 bases matching TRBD1. The ends lost 8 bases at V and 2 bases at J; junction bases unmatched: 6. Germline CDR1 SNHLY, CDR2 FYNNEI. The CDR3 is 14 amino acids. CDR3 sequence (DNA): TGTGCCAGCGGTGGAACAGGGGGCAACTATGGCTACACCTTC. Residues: CASGGTGGNYGYTF.

The chain combines TRBV27 with TRBJ1-1; D is possibly TRBD1 (5 bases). V lost 4 bases to trimming and J lost 4 bases, with 19 bases between them. The germline gives CDR1 MNHEY, CDR2 SMNVEV (reference sequence). This CDR3 region has 16 residues. CDR3 coding DNA: TGTGCCAGCAGTTGGATTACTTCGCAGGGAGGCACTGAAGCTTTCTTT. Protein sequence: CASSWITSQGGTEAFF.

The V call is TRBV6-1, the J call TRBJ2-7; no reliable D call. The CDR3 totals 14 residues. Germline loops: CDR1 MNHNS, CDR2 SASEGT. V was clipped by 1 base and J by 4 bases, with 11 bases between them. Here the CDR3 DNA reads TGTGCCAGCAGTGAAGGGCCACTCCAATACGAGCAGTACTTC. Translating it yields CASSEGPLQYEQYF.

The V and J genes are TRBV5-1 and TRBJ1-4, with 10 bases identical to TRBD1. Germline V CDR1 and CDR2: SGHRS, YFSETQ. The CDR3 runs to 17 residues. V lost 7 bases to trimming and J lost 6 bases; unmatched junction nucleotides: 15. The CDR3 loop is CASQLGTGAARDEKLFF. Here the CDR3 DNA reads TGCGCCAGCCAATTGGGGACAGGGGCTGCACGGGATGAAAAACTGTTTTTT.

The V and J genes are TRBV7-2 and TRBJ2-2; maybe TRBD1 (6 bases). Germline CDR1 is SGHTA and CDR2 is FQGNSA. V gave up 1 base and J gave up 4 bases, with 10 bases separating them. The CDR3 is 15 residues long. CDR3 protein: CASSLVLGGTGELFF. The CDR3 DNA reads as TGTGCCAGCAGCTTAGTTTTAGGGGGCACCGGGGAGCTGTTTTTT.

This chain links TRBV9 with TRBJ1-6; D may be TRBD1 (6 bases). Between the trimmed V and J ends, which lost 3 bases and 10 bases, there was a span of 20 bases. Per germline, CDR1 SGDLS and CDR2 YYNGEE. The CDR3 is made up of 16 amino acids. CDR3 sequence (DNA): TGTGCCAGCAGCGCAGTTCTGGACAGTTCTAGATCACCCCTCCACTTT. Amino acid sequence: CASSAVLDSSRSPLHF.

The V and J genes are TRBV6-1 and TRBJ1-1; 8 bases map to TRBD1. Germline loops: CDR1 MNHNS, CDR2 SASEGT. After removal of 1 base from V and 1 base from J, the junction contained 2 bases not matched to a gene. The CDR3 has 15 residues. The CDR3 nucleotides read TGTGCCAGCAGTGAAGTCGGACAGGGGAACACTGAAGCTTTCTTT. This sequence encodes CASSEVGQGNTEAFF.

This clone was counted only a few times. V gene TRBV4-1 combines with J gene TRBJ1-6; 9 bases agree with TRBD1. V dropped 2 bases and J dropped 6; count of bases not matched to a gene: 5. The CDR3 has 16 amino acids. Germline CDR1 reads MGHRA; CDR2 reads YSYEKL. The CDR3 bases are TGCGCCAGCAGCCAACCTGGACAGGGGAGTAATTCACCCCTCCACTTT. Residues: CASSQPGQGSNSPLHF.

This chain links TRBV11-2 with TRBJ2-7, with D perhaps matching TRBD2 (5 bases). The germline V and J ends were trimmed by 2 bases and 3 bases, with 14 bases remaining between them. In germline, CDR1 is SGHAT, CDR2 FQNNGV. The CDR3 is made up of 15 amino acids. CDR3 coding DNA: TGTGCCAGCAGCTTACAGCGGCTAGCAGACTACGAGCAGTACTTC. Translated, it gives CASSLQRLADYEQYF.

V is TRBV7-2 and J is TRBJ1-3; no firm D call. The CDR3 runs to 14 residues. The germline V gene encodes CDR1 SGHTA and CDR2 FQGNSA. V lost 2 bases to trimming and J lost 3 bases, with 8 bases between them. CDR3 residues: CASSLNELGNTIYF. DNA of the CDR3: TGTGCCAGCAGCTTAAACGAACTTGGAAACACCATATATTTT.

The J gene is TRBJ2-3, the V gene TRBV3-1 (or the pseudogene TRBV3-2); possibly TRBD1 for D (5 bases). Germline CDR1 LGHDT, CDR2 YNNKEL (reference sequence). The V gene lost 2 bases and the J gene lost 0 bases, with 9 bases spanning the gap. CDR3 size: 15 residues. The CDR3 coding sequence is TGTGCCAGCAGCCAAAACACAGGTAGCACAGATACGCAGTATTTT. Translated: CASSQNTGSTDTQYF.

The V gene is TRBV28, the J gene TRBJ2-1; D gene unclear. Germline V gene sequence: CDR1 MDHEN, CDR2 SYDVKM. The CDR3 extends over 13 amino acids. The V end was cut by 6 bases, the J end by 8 bases, with 14 bases between. This CDR3 reads CASRPSSGYEQFF. The CDR3 coding sequence is TGTGCCAGCAGACCCTCGTCTGGATATGAGCAGTTCTTC.

V is TRBV3-1 (or the pseudogene TRBV3-2) and J is TRBJ2-7; D not certain. Germline V gene lookup returns CDR1 LGHDT and CDR2 YNNKEL (reference sequence). The V end was cut by 5 bases, the J end by 0 bases, with 23 bases between. CDR3 length: 18 amino acids. CDR3 region: CASSSSFSRAVSSYEQYF. CDR3 nucleotide sequence: TGTGCCAGCAGCTCAAGCTTCTCTAGGGCGGTGAGCTCCTACGAGCAGTACTTC.

The gene calls are TRBV20-1 and TRBJ2-3, with TRBD2 matching 7 bases. V lost 3 bases, J lost 1 base, and 4 bases stayed unmatched. CDR3 length: 14 residues. Germline V gives CDR1 DFQATT, CDR2 SNEGSKA (reference sequence). CDR3 residues: CSASPSGGTDTQYF. The CDR3 bases are TGCAGTGCTAGTCCTAGCGGAGGCACAGATACGCAGTATTTT.

CDR3 residues: CASSQDAASGANVLTF. In DNA form, the CDR3 reads TGCGCCAGCAGCCAAGACGCCGCCTCTGGGGCCAACGTCCTGACTTTC. The chain links TRBV4-3 to TRBJ2-6; D is undetermined. The CDR3 totals 16 residues. Germline V gene lookup returns CDR1 LGHNA and CDR2 YSLEER. V was pared by 0 bases and J by 0 bases, with 6 bases between.

The chain links TRBV7-6 to TRBJ1-6; a weak D match, TRBD1 (5 bases). This CDR3 contains 15 residues. V shed 6 bases and J shed 4 bases, with 13 bases lying between them. CDR1 is SGHVS, CDR2 FNYEAQ, per germline. The CDR3 spells CASSDTGIYNSPLHF. The CDR3 DNA reads as TGTGCCAGCAGTGACACAGGAATATATAATTCACCCCTCCACTTT.

J is TRBJ1-6 and V is TRBV14, with D possibly being TRBD1 (6 bases). The CDR3 contains 15 residues. V lost 4 bases and J 7 bases, leaving 14 bases between the germline ends. Germline V gene lookup returns CDR1 SGHDN and CDR2 FVKESK. The CDR3 DNA is TGTGCCAGCAGCCCCTCTCAGGGGCCGAATTCACCCCTCCACTTT. It encodes CASSPSQGPNSPLHF.